The TCR beta chain under discussion was sequenced for a study of PD-1 blockade in classical Hodgkin lymphoma. On the study more broadly: It was nivolumab at 3 mg/kg, given intravenously every 2 weeks, that patients received.

Assay used: immunoSEQ multiplex PCR; TCRdb lists only in-frame clones, some missing. The data hold 8,500 or so clones, with roughly 84% observed a single time. Each and every patient relapsed after autologous stem cell transplantation, and patients got differing brentuximab vedotin exposure. Negative magnetic selection isolated CD4+ T cells from thawed PBMCs. Complete response, partial response or progressive disease made up the best responses. Details on this clone: Its antigen is unidentified.

Germline lookup yields CDR1 MNHEY and CDR2 SVGAGI. This CDR3 contains 14 residues. Trimming stripped 6 bases from V and 4 bases from J, with 14 bases between. Findings and caveats of the study: Patients who began taking nivolumab under 1 year after ASCT were left out. It was reported that newly diagnosed patients had less baseline TCR diversity than healthy donors.

The gene calls are TRBV6-5 and TRBJ2-3; no clear D gene. The sequences come from CD4+ T cells from blood, collected at baseline. This TCR was sampled from a human donor with classical Hodgkin lymphoma. CDR3 residues: CASRISKGADTQYF. CDR3 sequence (DNA): TGTGCCAGCAGGATATCAAAAGGAGCAGATACGCAGTATTTT.